A selection of T cell receptor beta chains follows, all from one sample in a study of blood T cell repertoires in COVID-19. The protocol was immunoSEQ multiplex PCR, while the TCRdb copy is restricted to in-frame clones and leaves out a portion. This table has about 190,000 clones, approximately 84% appearing once. The specimen sequenced was peripheral blood. The source is a woman aged 70 to 79 with active or convalescent COVID-19. The CDR3 runs from the conserved cysteine through the conserved F or W. A D gene is named only where the DNA matches it firmly. The size of a clone is reported for some rows only, either as once, few or many, or as a class for expanded clones.

TRBV2,TRBD2,once,TRBJ2-7,TGTGCCAGCAGCCAACTAGCGGGAGTGTACGAGCAGTACTTC,CASSQLAGVYEQYF
TRBV7-9,-,-,TRBJ2-3,TGTGCCAGCAGCTTAGGGGCTAGCACAGATACGCAGTATTTT,CASSLGASTDTQYF
TRBV4-1,TRBD2,-,TRBJ2-7,TGCGCCAGCAGCCAATTGGGACTAGGGGTTTGGGAGCAGTACTTC,CASSQLGLGVWEQYF
TRBV7-3,TRBD2,once,TRBJ2-1,TGTGCCAGCGGATTAACTAGCGGGTCCTACAATGAGCAGTTCTTC,CASGLTSGSYNEQFF
TRBV5-5,TRBD2,-,TRBJ2-3,TGTGCCAGCAGCTTGGGACTAGCGGTGAGCACAGATACGCAGTATTTT,CASSLGLAVSTDTQYF
TRBV2,-,-,TRBJ2-1,TGTGCCAGCACCGGGGAGAGCTCCTACAATGAGCAGTTCTTC,CASTGESSYNEQFF
TRBV7-9,TRBD1,-,TRBJ1-2,TGTGCCAGCAGCTTTAGCGTAACCCGGGACAGGGAGTCTGAGGGTGGCTACACCTTC,CASSFSVTRDRESEGGYTF
TRBV5-1,TRBD1,-,TRBJ1-4,TGCGCCAGCAGTATATGGGGACAGGGGGGAAGTAATGAAAAACTGTTTTTT,CASSIWGQGGSNEKLFF
TRBV6-5,-,-,TRBJ1-5,TGTGCCAGCAAAGCGGGTGTCTATAGCAATCAGCCCCAGCATTTT,CASKAGVYSNQPQHF
TRBV5-1,TRBD1,-,TRBJ1-6,TGCGCCAGCAGCTTCGGGACAGGGAATTCACCCCTCCACTTT,CASSFGTGNSPLHF
TRBV7-9,TRBD2,-,TRBJ2-3,TGTGCCAGCAGCTCGCCTCATGGGGCGGGAGGGCCCACAGATACGCAGTATTTT,CASSSPHGAGGPTDTQYF
TRBV10-3,TRBD1,-,TRBJ2-7,TGTGCCATCAGCGGGACAGGGAGGACCTACGAGCAGTACTTC,CAISGTGRTYEQYF
TRBV18,-,few,TRBJ2-1,TGTGCCAGCTCACCACTCGACGCGTGGAGCTCCTACAATGAGCAGTTCTTC,CASSPLDAWSSYNEQFF
TRBV3-1/TRBV3-2,-,once,TRBJ2-3,TGTGCCAGCAGCCAAGACGGGCTAGCCCTAACCCCAGATACGCAGTATTTT,CASSQDGLALTPDTQYF
TRBV5-1,TRBD2,-,TRBJ2-6,TGCGCCAGCAGTGGGGGGGAGCTGCTCTCCGGGGCCAACGTCCTGACTTTC,CASSGGELLSGANVLTF
TRBV25-1,-,-,TRBJ2-1,TGTGCCAGCAGTGATTCGAGTGAGCAGTTCTTC,CASSDSSEQFF
TRBV11-2,TRBD1,few,TRBJ1-1,TGTGCCAGCAGCCCTCGGACAGGGAAGACTGAAGCTTTCTTT,CASSPRTGKTEAFF